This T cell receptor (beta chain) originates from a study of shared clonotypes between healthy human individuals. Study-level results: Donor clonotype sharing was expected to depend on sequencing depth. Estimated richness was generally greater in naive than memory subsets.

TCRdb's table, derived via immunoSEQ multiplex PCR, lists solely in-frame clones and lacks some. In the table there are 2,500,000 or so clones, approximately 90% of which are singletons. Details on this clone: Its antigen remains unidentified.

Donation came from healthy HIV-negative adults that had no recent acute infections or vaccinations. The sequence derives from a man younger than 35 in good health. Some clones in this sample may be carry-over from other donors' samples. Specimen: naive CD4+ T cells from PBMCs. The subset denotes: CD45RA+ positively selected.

CDR3 in DNA: TGTGCCAGCAGTCCTAGAGGGAGGGCCGCCCGCCTCGAGCAGTACTTC. Protein sequence: CASSPRGRAARLEQYF. The rearrangement joins TRBV7-9 to TRBJ2-7, with TRBD2 matching over 7 bases. The CDR3 runs to 16 residues. Germline loops: CDR1 SEHNR, CDR2 FQNEAQ (reference sequence). V lost 6 bases and J lost 6; bases outside the gene matches: 17.